This TCR beta chain was profiled in a study of OX40 agonist ivuxolimab in advanced cancers. Study-wide context: Allowance was made for prior anti-PD-1, anti-PD-L1 or anti-CTLA-4 therapy, and around 41% had some. A partial response was reached by three patients: one with hepatocellular carcinoma and two with cutaneous melanoma. Study results and limitations: Not determined was the antigen specificity of the expanded peripheral T cells.

In its sample, this clone was seen a few times. Antigen unknown. Produced via immunoSEQ multiplex PCR; TCRdb's table is partial and in-frame only. The data contain about 31,000 clones, more than 75% of them singletons. The germline V gene encodes CDR1 MNHEY and CDR2 SMNVEV (reference sequence). The length of the CDR3 is 14 residues. The junction had 4 bases not matched to a gene; V was cut back by 6 bases and J by 1 base. Patients were ruled out by autoimmune disease history or systemic immunosuppression. This specimen consisted of CD4+ or CD8+ T cells sorted from blood, obtained in a trial of the OX40 agonist ivuxolimab. This TCR was sampled from an adult with an advanced solid tumor such as melanoma, head and neck, liver or kidney cancer. The V call is TRBV27, the J call TRBJ2-5, with 8 bases matching TRBD2. The CDR3 loop reads CASRTSALQETQYF. CDR3 DNA: TGTGCCAGCAGGACTAGCGCCCTCCAAGAGACCCAGTACTTC.